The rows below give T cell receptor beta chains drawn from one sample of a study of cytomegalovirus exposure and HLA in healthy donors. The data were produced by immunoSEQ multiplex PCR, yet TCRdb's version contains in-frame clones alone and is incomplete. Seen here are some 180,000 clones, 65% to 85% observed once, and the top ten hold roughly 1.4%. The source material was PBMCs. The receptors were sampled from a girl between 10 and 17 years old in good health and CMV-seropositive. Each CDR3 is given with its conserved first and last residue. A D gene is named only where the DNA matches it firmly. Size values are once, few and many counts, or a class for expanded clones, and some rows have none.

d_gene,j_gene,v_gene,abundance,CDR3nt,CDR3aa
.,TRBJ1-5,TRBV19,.,TGTGCCAGTAGACTTACCCCCGGTTATCAGCCCCAGCATTTT,CASRLTPGYQPQHF
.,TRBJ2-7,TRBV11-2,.,TGTGCCAGCAGCTTGGGGAGCTCCTACGAGCAGTACTTC,CASSLGSSYEQYF
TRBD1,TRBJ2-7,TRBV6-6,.,TGTGCCAGCAGTTACCCGACAGGGGGCTACGAGCAGTACTTC,CASSYPTGGYEQYF
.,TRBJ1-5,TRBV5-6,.,TGTGCCAGCAGCCCGGGGGGGGGTCAGCCCCAGCATTTT,CASSPGGGQPQHF
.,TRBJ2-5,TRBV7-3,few,TGTGCCAGCAGCCCCCTGAGCGAGACCCAGTACTTC,CASSPLSETQYF
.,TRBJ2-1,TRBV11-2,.,TGTGCCAGCAGCTTAGATAGGAGAGAGCAGTTCTTC,CASSLDRREQFF
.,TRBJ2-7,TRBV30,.,TGTGCCTGGAGCCGGGTCAGATCCTACGAGCAGTACTTC,CAWSRVRSYEQYF
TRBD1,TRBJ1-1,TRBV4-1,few,TGCGCCAGCAGCTCCGGACAGGGGAACACTGAAGCTTTCTTT,CASSSGQGNTEAFF
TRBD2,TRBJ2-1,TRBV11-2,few,TGTGCCAGCAGCTTAGATAGAGCGGGGCGCTCCTACAATGAGCAGTTCTTC,CASSLDRAGRSYNEQFF
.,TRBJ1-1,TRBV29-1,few,TGCAGCGTCCGGGGTCGGTTGGCGGACACTGAAGCTTTCTTT,CSVRGRLADTEAFF
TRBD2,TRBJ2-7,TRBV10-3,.,TGTGCCATCAGTGACGTTAGGACTAGCGGTCAGAGCTCCTACGAGCAGTACTTC,CAISDVRTSGQSSYEQYF
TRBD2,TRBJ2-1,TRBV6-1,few,TGTGCCAGCAGTGAAATGGGCGGGAGGGCCAATGAGCAGTTCTTC,CASSEMGGRANEQFF
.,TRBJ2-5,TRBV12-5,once,TGTGCTAGTGGTTTGACGGGACAAACCCAGTACTTC,CASGLTGQTQYF
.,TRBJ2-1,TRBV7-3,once,TGTGCCAGCAGCTTATCAGGGGATAATGAGCAGTTCTTC,CASSLSGDNEQFF
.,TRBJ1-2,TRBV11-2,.,TGTGCCAGCAGCTCCTGGCAGGCGAGGGATGGCTACACCTTC,CASSSWQARDGYTF
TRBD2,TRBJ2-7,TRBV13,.,TGTGCCAGCAGCCTGGGACTACCCTACGAGCAGTACTTC,CASSLGLPYEQYF
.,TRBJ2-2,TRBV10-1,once,TGCGCCAGCAGACCAGGGGCCACCGGGGAGCTGTTTTTT,CASRPGATGELFF
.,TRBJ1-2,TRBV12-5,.,TGTGCTAGTGGTTTGGCCCAGGGGTATGGCTACACCTTC,CASGLAQGYGYTF
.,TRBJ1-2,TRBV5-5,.,TGTGCCAGCATTCTCGGAGGGGTCTATGGCTACACCTTC,CASILGGVYGYTF
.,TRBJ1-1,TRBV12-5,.,TGTGCTAGTGGTTTGGGCGGCTCGAACACTGAAGCTTTCTTT,CASGLGGSNTEAFF
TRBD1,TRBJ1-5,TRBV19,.,TGTGCCAGTAGTATAGGACAGGGGGCTTGGCAGCCCCAGCATTTT,CASSIGQGAWQPQHF
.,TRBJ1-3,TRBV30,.,TGTGCCTGGGGGGCAGGCGGGAGCTCTGGAAACACCATATATTTT,CAWGAGGSSGNTIYF
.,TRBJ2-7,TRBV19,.,TGTGCCAGTAATTCGGACAGTTACGAGCAGTACTTC,CASNSDSYEQYF
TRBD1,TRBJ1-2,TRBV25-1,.,TGTGCCAGCAGCGATGGACAGGGGAACTATGGCTACACCTTC,CASSDGQGNYGYTF
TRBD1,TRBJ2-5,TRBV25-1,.,TGTGCCAGCAGTGAATCTGGGGGACAGTCCACCAGTCAAGAGACCCAGTACTTC,CASSESGGQSTSQETQYF
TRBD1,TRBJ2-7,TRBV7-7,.,TGTGCCAGAAGGACAGGGTTTGGCTACGAGCAGTACTTC,CARRTGFGYEQYF
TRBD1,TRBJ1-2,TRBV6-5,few,TGTGCCAGCAGTTGGAGACAGGGGTTTAGGTATGGCTACACCTTC,CASSWRQGFRYGYTF
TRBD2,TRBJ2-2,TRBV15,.,TGTGCCACCAGCAGATCTAGCGGGAACGGGGAGCTGTTTTTT,CATSRSSGNGELFF
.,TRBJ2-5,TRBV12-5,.,TGTGCTAGTGGGCCCGGGGTGCAAGAGACCCAGTACTTC,CASGPGVQETQYF
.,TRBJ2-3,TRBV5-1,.,TGCGCCAGCAGCTTGGAAATAGCCACAGATACGCAGTATTTT,CASSLEIATDTQYF
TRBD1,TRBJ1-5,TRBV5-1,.,TGCGCCAGCAGTCTGGCAGGGGGCGCGGGCAATCAGCCCCAGCATTTT,CASSLAGGAGNQPQHF
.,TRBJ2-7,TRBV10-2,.,TGCGCCAGCAGTGAGTTCGAGGAGCAGTACTTC,CASSEFEEQYF
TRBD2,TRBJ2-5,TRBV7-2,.,TGTGCCAGCAGCTTAGCGGTAGCGGGGTACCAAGAGACCCAGTACTTC,CASSLAVAGYQETQYF
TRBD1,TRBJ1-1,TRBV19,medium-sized,TGTGCCAGTAGCCCAGGGGGCGTGAACACTGAAGCTTTCTTT,CASSPGGVNTEAFF
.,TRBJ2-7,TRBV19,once,TGTGCCAGTAGTCCTCTCGGCAGCGGGTCCTACGAGCAGTACTTC,CASSPLGSGSYEQYF
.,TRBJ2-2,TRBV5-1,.,TGCGCCAGCAGCCCTCAGACCGGGGAGCTGTTTTTT,CASSPQTGELFF
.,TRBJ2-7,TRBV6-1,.,TGTGCCAGCCTGGAGGGACCCAGCTCCTACGAGCAGTACTTC,CASLEGPSSYEQYF
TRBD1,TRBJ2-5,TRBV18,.,TGTGCCAGCTCCGCTATCGTATGGGACAGGGGGCTCCAAGAGACCCAGTACTTC,CASSAIVWDRGLQETQYF
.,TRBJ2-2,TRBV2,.,TGTGCCACAGGGCACAGGGCCCTGAACACCGGGGAGCTGTTTTTT,CATGHRALNTGELFF
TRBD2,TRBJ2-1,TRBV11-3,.,TGTGCCAGCAGCTTGAACCCCGGACTAGCGGTTTACAATGAGCAGTTCTTC,CASSLNPGLAVYNEQFF
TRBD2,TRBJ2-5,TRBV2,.,TGTGCCAGCAGTCGGGGGACTAGCGTACAAGAGACCCAGTACTTC,CASSRGTSVQETQYF
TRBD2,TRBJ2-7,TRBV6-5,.,TGTGCCAGCAGTCAACTAGCGGGAGGGTCTTACGAGCAGTACTTC,CASSQLAGGSYEQYF
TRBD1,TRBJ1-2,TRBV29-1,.,TGCAGCGTTTCAAGGGACAGAACCCTAGGAGGCTACACCTTC,CSVSRDRTLGGYTF
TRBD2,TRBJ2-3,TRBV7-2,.,TGTGCCAGCAGCTCACTAGCGACAGATACGCAGTATTTT,CASSSLATDTQYF
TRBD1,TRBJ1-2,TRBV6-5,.,TGTGCCAGCAGCGCAAAAGCCGGGACAGGCACCCTGGGCACCTTC,CASSAKAGTGTLGTF
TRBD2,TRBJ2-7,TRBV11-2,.,TGTGCCAGCAGCTTCGTACTAGCGGGAGGGCCAGGCGAGCAGTACTTC,CASSFVLAGGPGEQYF
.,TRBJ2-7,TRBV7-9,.,TGTGCCAGCAGCTTAGCGAGGGAGCCTTACGAGCAGTACTTC,CASSLAREPYEQYF
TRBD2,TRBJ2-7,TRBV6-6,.,TGTGCCAGCAGTTACGAGGGGACTACCTACGAGCAGTACTTC,CASSYEGTTYEQYF
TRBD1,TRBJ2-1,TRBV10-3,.,TGTGCCATCAGTGGGGGACAGTACAATGAGCAGTTCTTC,CAISGGQYNEQFF
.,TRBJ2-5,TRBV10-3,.,TGTGCCATCAGTGAGTCGTACAGTCAAGAGACCCAGTACTTC,CAISESYSQETQYF
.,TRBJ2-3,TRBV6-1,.,TGTGCCAGCAGCGATACAGGTTACACAGATACGCAGTATTTT,CASSDTGYTDTQYF
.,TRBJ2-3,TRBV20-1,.,TGCAGTGCTACCCCCGCAGATACGCAGTATTTT,CSATPADTQYF
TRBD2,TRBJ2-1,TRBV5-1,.,TGCGCCAGCAGCTTGGCGATCACTAGCGGGAGGGCCGATGAGCAGTTCTTC,CASSLAITSGRADEQFF